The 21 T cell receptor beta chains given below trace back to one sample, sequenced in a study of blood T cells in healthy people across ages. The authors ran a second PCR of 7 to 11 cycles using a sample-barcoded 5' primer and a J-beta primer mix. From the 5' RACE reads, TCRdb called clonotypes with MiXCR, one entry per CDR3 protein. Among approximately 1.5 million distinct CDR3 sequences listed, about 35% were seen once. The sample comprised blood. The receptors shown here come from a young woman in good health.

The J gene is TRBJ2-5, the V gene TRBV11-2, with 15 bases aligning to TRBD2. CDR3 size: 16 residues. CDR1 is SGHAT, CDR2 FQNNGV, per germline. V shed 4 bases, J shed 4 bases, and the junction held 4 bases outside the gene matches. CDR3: CASSSRTSGGGETQYF. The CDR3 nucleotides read TGTGCCAGCAGCTCCAGGACTAGCGGGGGGGGAGAGACCCAGTACTTC.

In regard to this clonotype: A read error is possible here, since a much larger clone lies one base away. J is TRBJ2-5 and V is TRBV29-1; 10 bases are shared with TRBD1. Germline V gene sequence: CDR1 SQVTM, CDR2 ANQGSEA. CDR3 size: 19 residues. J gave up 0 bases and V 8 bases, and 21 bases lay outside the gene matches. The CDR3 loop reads CSSLQGGTGAMTYQETQYF. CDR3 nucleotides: TGCAGCTCTCTGCAAGGGGGGACAGGGGCCATGACCTACCAAGAGACCCAGTACTTC.

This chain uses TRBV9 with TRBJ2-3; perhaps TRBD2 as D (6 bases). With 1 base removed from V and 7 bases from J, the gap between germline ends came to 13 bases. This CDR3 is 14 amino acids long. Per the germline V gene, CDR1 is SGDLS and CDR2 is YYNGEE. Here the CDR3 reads CASSVMRGTNTQYF. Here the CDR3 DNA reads TGTGCCAGCAGCGTAATGCGGGGAACGAATACGCAGTATTTT.

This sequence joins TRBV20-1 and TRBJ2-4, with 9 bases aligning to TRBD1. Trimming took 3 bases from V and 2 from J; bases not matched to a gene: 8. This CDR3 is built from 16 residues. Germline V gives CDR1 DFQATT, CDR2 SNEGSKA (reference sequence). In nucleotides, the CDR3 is TGCAGTGCTAGGGGGGGGACAGGGAACACCAAAAACATTCAGTACTTC. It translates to CSARGGTGNTKNIQYF.

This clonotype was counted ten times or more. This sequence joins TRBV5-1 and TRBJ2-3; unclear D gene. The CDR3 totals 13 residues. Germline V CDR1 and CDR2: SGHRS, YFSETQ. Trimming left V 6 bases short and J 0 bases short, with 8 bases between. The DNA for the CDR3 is TGCGCCAGCAATGACGGGAGCACAGATACGCAGTATTTT. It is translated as CASNDGSTDTQYF.

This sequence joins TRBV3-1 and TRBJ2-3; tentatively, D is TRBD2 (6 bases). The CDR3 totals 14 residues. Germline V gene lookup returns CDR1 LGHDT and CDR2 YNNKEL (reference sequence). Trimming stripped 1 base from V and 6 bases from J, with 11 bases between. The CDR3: CASSQGEVGDTQYF. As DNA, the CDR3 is TGTGCCAGCAGCCAAGGGGAGGTCGGGGATACGCAGTATTTT.

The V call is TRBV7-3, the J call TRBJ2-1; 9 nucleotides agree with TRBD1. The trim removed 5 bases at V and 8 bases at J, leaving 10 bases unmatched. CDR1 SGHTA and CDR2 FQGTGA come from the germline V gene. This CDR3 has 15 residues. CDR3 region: CASSRGTGTGDEQFF. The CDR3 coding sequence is TGTGCCAGCAGCCGAGGGACAGGGACTGGCGATGAGCAGTTCTTC.

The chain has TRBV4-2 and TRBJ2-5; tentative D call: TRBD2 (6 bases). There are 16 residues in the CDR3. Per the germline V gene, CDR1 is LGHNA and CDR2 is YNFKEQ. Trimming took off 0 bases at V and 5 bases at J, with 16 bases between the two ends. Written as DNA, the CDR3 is TGTGCCAGCAGCCAAGAAGGGTCGGAGGGGAGGGAGACCCAGTACTTC. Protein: CASSQEGSEGRETQYF.

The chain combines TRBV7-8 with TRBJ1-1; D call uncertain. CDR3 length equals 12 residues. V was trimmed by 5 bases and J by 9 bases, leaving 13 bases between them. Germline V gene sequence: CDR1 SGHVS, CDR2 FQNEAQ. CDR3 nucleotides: TGTGCCAGCAGCACCCCGACAAGTAAAGCTTTCTTT. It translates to CASSTPTSKAFF.

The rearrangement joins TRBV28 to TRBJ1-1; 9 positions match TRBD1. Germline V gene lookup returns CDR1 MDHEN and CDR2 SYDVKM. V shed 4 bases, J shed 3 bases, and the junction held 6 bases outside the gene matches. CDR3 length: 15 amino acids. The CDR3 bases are TGTGCCAGCAGTTCGATGGACAGGGGACACACTGAAGCTTTCTTT. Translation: CASSSMDRGHTEAFF.

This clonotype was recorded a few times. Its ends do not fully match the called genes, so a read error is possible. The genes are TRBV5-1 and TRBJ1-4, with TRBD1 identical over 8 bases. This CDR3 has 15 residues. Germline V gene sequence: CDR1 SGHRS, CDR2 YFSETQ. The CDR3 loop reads CASSWNRGTNEKRFF. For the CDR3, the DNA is TGCGCCAGCAGCTGGAACAGGGGGACTAATGAAAAACGGTTTTTT.

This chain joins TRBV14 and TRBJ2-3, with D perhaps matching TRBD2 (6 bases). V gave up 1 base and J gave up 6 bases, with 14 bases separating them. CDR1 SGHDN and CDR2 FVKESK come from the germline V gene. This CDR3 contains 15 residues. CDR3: CASSQGLVPLDTQYF. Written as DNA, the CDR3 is TGTGCCAGCAGCCAAGGACTAGTTCCACTTGATACGCAGTATTTT.

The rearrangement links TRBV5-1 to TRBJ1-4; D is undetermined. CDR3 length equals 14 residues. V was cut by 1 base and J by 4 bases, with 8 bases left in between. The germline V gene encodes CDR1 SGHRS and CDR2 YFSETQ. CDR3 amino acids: CASSLTVSNEKLFF. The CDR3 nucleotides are TGCGCCAGCAGCTTGACAGTCAGTAATGAAAAACTGTTTTTT.

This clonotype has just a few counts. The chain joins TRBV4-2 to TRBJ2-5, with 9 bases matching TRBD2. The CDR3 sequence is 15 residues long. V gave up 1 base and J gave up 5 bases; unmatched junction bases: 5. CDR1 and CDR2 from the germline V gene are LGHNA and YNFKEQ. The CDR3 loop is CASSQASGIGETQYF. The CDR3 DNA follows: TGTGCCAGCAGCCAAGCTAGCGGGATTGGGGAGACCCAGTACTTC.

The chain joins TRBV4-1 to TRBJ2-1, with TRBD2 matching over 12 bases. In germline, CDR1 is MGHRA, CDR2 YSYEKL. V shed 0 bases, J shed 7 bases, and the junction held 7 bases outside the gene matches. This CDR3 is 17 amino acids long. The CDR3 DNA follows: TGCGCCAGCAGCCAAGATAACCTAGCGGGGGGGCTTAATGAGCAGTTCTTC. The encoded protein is CASSQDNLAGGLNEQFF.

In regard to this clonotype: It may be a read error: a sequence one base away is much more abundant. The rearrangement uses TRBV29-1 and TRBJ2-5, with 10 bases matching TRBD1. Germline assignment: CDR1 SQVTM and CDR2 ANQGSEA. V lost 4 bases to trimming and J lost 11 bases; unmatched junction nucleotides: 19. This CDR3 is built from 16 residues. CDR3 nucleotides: TGCAGCGTTGTAGGTACTGACAGGGGGCAGATAAATGAGCAGTACTTC. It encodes CSVVGTDRGQINEQYF.

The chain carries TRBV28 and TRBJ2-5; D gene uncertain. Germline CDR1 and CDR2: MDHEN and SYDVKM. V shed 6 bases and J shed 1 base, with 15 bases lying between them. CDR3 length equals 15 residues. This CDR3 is CASSYIAPFQETQYF. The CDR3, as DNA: TGTGCCAGCAGCTATATCGCCCCGTTCCAAGAGACCCAGTACTTC.

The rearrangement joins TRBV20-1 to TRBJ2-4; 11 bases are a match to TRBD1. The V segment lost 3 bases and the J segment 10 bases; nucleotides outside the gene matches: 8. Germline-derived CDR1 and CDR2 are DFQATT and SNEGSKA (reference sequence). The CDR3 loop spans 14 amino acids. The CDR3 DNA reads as TGCAGTGCTAGGGCCGGGACAGGGGGTCAAATTCAGTACTTC. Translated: CSARAGTGGQIQYF.

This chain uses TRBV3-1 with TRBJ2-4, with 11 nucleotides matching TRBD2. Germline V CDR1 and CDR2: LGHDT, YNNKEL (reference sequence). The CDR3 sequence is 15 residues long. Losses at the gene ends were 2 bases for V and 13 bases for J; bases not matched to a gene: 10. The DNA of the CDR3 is TGTGCCAGCAGCCAAAATAGCGGGGGGGCGGGAGAGCAGTACTTC. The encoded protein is CASSQNSGGAGEQYF.

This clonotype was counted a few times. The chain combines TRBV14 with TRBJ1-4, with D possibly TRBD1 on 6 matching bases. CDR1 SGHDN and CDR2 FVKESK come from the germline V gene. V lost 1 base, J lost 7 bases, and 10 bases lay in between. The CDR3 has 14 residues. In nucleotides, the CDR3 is TGTGCCAGCAGCCAAGTCAGGGGTACTGAAAAACTGTTTTTT. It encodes CASSQVRGTEKLFF.

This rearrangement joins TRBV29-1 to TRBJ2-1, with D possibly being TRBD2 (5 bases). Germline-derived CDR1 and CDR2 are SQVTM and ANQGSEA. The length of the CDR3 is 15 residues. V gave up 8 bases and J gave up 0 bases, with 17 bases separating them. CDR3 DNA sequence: TGCAGCTACCGGGGAGACAAGAGCTCCTACAATGAGCAGTTCTTC. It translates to CSYRGDKSSYNEQFF.